The T cell receptor beta chain under discussion was sequenced for a study of long-term antiretroviral therapy in people with HIV. General study points: Clones showing expansion before ART dominated the repertoire at all time points.

Survey level was the resolution at which the v3.0 immunoSEQ assay ran. Generated by immunoSEQ multiplex PCR, the TCRdb table keeps only in-frame clones and is missing some. The table lists 19,000 or so clones, 80% of them singletons. As to this clone: The antigen remains unidentified.

Before DNA extraction, roughly 0.9-10 million cryopreserved PBMC were held in the samples. Sequencing used unsorted PBMCs, obtained 0.2 years after starting antiretroviral therapy. This receptor was obtained from a woman aged 40 to 50 with HIV.

DNA of the CDR3: TGCGCCAGCAGCTTGGATGGTTTGCTGGGCACCGGGGAGCTGTTTTTT. This gives the protein CASSLDGLLGTGELFF. The gene calls are TRBV5-1 and TRBJ2-2; D gene unclear. This CDR3 comprises 16 residues. Trimming stripped 0 bases from V and 4 bases from J, with 13 bases between. Germline CDR1 is SGHRS and CDR2 is YFSETQ.